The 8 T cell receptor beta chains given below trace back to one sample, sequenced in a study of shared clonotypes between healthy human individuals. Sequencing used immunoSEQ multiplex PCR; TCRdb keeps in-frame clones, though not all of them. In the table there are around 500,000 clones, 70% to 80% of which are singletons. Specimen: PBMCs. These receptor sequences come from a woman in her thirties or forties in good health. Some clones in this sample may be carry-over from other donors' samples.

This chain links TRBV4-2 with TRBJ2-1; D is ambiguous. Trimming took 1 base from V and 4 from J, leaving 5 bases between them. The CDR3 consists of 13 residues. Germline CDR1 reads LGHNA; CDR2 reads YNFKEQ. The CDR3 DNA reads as TGTGCCAGCAGCCAAGTCGGGTACAATGAGCAGTTCTTC. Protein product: CASSQVGYNEQFF.

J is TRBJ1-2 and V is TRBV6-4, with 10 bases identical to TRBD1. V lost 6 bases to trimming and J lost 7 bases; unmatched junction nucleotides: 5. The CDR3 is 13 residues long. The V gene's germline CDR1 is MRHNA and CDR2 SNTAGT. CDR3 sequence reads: CASRNRTGGGYTF. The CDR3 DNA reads TGTGCCAGCAGAAACCGGACAGGGGGTGGCTACACCTTC.

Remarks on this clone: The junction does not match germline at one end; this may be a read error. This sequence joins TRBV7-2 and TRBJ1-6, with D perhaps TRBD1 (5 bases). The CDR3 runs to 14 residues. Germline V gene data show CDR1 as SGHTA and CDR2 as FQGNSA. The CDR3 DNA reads TGTGCCATCAGCTTCGGGACGGTTAATTCACCCCTCCACTTT. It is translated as CAISFGTVNSPLHF.

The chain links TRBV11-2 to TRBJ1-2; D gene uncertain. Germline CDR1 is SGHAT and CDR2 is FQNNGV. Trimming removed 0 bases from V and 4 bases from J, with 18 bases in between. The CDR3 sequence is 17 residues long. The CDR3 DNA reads TGTGCCAGCAGCTTAGATTGGATGGACTTTTCGGCCTATGGCTACACCTTC. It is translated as CASSLDWMDFSAYGYTF.

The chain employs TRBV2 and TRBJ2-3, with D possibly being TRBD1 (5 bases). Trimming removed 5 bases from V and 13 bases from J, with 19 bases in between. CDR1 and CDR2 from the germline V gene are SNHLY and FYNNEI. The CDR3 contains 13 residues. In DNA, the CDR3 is TGTGCCAGCAGTAGCGACAGTGCGCTGTTCAAGTATTTT. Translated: CASSSDSALFKYF.

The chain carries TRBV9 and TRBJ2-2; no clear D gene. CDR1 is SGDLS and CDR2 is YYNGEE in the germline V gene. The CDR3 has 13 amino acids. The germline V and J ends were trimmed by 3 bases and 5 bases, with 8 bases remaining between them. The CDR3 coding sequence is TGTGCCAGCAGCGGGCCGAGAACCGGGGAGCTGTTTTTT. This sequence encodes CASSGPRTGELFF.

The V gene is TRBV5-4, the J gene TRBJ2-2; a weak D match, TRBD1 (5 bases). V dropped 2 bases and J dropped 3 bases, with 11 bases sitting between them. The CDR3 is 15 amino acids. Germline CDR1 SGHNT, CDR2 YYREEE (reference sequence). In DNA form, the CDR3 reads TGTGCCAGCAGCTTCTCAGGGTTGGACACCGGGGAGCTGTTTTTT. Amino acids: CASSFSGLDTGELFF.

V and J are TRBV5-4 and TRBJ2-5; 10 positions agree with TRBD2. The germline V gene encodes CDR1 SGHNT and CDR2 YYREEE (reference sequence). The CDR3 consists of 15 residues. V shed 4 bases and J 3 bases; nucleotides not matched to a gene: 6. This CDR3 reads CASSPGTSAKETQYF. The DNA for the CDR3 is TGTGCCAGCAGCCCGGGGACTAGCGCAAAAGAGACCCAGTACTTC.